This entry concerns a single T cell receptor (beta chain). The CDR3 loop spans 15 amino acids. V was clipped by 4 bases and J by 13 bases, with 21 bases between them. The germline CDR1 and CDR2 sequences are SGHRS and YFSETQ. The data were obtained in a study of blood T cell repertoires in COVID-19. About the study: From the United States, Italy and Spain came samples of acute and convalescent COVID-19.

The table came from immunoSEQ multiplex PCR; TCRdb's copy has only in-frame clones and leaves some out. The sample lists about 160,000 clones, approximately 81% occurring once. Followed longitudinally, the Seattle patients had been enrolled during active infection. The genes are TRBV5-1 and TRBJ1-6, with no clear D. Sequenced sample: peripheral blood. The sequence came from an older woman with COVID-19, enrolled during active disease. The CDR3: CASSGRAGSGSPLHF. In DNA form, the CDR3 reads TGCGCCAGCAGCGGGAGGGCCGGCTCGGGGAGTCCCCTCCACTTT.